Each of the 5 T cell receptor beta chains below was sequenced from the same sample in a study of cytomegalovirus exposure and HLA in healthy donors. The PCR had 60 Vbeta and 13 Jbeta primers. Assay used: immunoSEQ multiplex PCR; TCRdb lists only in-frame clones, some missing. This sample has about 82,000 clones; 74% occur once, and the top ten carry under 10%. The specimen sequenced was PBMCs. The receptors come from a man aged 40-49 years in good health and CMV-seropositive.

The V gene is TRBV10-3, the J gene TRBJ2-5, with 10 bases identical to TRBD1. Germline CDR1 reads ENHRY; CDR2 reads SYGVKD. There are 14 residues in the CDR3. The ends lost 6 bases at V and 3 bases at J; junction bases unmatched: 4. The CDR3 DNA sequence: TGTGCCATCAGCCTAGGGACAGGGGAAGAGACCCAGTACTTC. It codes for CAISLGTGEETQYF.

The rearrangement uses TRBV2 and TRBJ2-5, with TRBD1 matching 7 bases. Germline V gives CDR1 SNHLY, CDR2 FYNNEI. J was trimmed by 2 bases and V by 6 bases; bases with no gene match: 3. This CDR3 region has 13 residues. DNA of the CDR3: TGTGCCAGCAGCGGGACAGCTCAAGAGACCCAGTACTTC. It is translated as CASSGTAQETQYF.

The CDR3 loop is CASRGGETQYF. CDR3 bases: TGTGCCAGCAGGGGGGGAGAGACCCAGTACTTC. V usage is TRBV7-2 and J usage is TRBJ2-5; TRBD2 is a possible D gene (6 bases). CDR1 and CDR2 from the germline V gene are SGHTA and FQGNSA. V was pared by 6 bases and J by 4 bases, with 6 bases between. The CDR3 is 11 amino acids.

The rearrangement joins TRBV5-1 to TRBJ2-1, with D possibly matching TRBD2 (6 bases). Looked up from germline, CDR1 is SGHRS and CDR2 is YFSETQ. Trimming stripped 4 bases from V and 9 bases from J, with 23 bases between. There are 16 residues in the CDR3. As DNA, the CDR3 is TGCGCCAGCAGCCCCGCGGGGCGGTTAGCGGAGAGTGAGCAGTTCTTC. Amino acid sequence: CASSPAGRLAESEQFF.

The chain carries TRBV29-1 and TRBJ1-1; D is perhaps TRBD1 (5 bases). This CDR3 has 10 residues. The V gene lost 3 bases and the J gene lost 7 bases, with 6 bases spanning the gap. CDR1 and CDR2 from the germline V gene are SQVTM and ANQGSEA. This chain's CDR3 is CSVDTGEAFF. DNA of the CDR3: TGCAGCGTTGATACAGGTGAAGCTTTCTTT.